This entry concerns a single TCR beta chain. The target of this receptor is not known. No base qualities exist here, and no much larger clone lies one base off it. This sample was taken from a study of T cell responses to AZD1222 COVID-19 vaccine (dated by TCRdb to the early 2020s). For context, the study as a whole: Because spike-specific TCR depth and breadth did not differ between the two schedules, AZD1222 recipients who got a second dose at roughly 4 weeks were pooled with those who got a second dose at roughly 12 weeks. A total of about 240 trial participants underwent TCR sequencing, of whom 200 to 220 received two doses of AZD1222 and about 25 received two doses of the MenACWY control vaccine. Trial participants were enrolled by age into 18-55, 56-69 and 70-plus year subgroups, with 148, 28 and 57 TCR-sequenced participants respectively.

What the authors observed across the whole study: Because no day 14 peak-response samples were available, repertoires were characterized only after the peak T cell response. The vaccine-associated CD4 TCRs covered the entire spike protein, and the dominant responses fell in regions 160-218 and 743-854. In the small 56-69-year group, the increase in depth fell short of significance, most likely because of low power. After two AZD1222 doses, both the breadth and the depth of spike-specific TCRs were significantly higher than at day 0 and than in MenACWY recipients. Conclusions about previously exposed vaccinees were limited because only six AZD1222 recipients were SARS-CoV-2 seropositive at baseline. Most participants were white British and females outnumbered males, and the authors suggested that clonal diversity may have been underestimated. Epitopes outside the regions mutated in the B.1.351 and B.1.1.7 variants were reportedly recognized by nearly half of the unique spike-specific TCRs.

The CDR3 regions of human TCRbeta chains were analyzed by immunosequencing. The source study handled its data this way. TCRs in the repertoires were matched against a reference library of SARS-CoV-2-specific TCRs that had been generated with the MIRA antigen-specificity platform. Breadth was defined as the fraction of unique TCRs that were SARS-CoV-2-associated, and depth was defined as the fraction of total T cells that were SARS-CoV-2-associated. Using the MIRA data, each spike-specific TCR was assigned both to the spike region to which the TCR was reactive and to a CD4 or CD8 class. Log10-transformed breadth and depth values were compared by one-way ANOVA with Sidak's multiple comparisons tests. TCRdb holds this immuneACCESS table with in-frame rearrangements only. Some clones are missing; in checked studies, unresolved V genes explain under half, and the rest has no known cause. The V and J calls and clone size are taken from that table; D and trimming were inferred from the DNA. The sample includes 110,000 or so clones, with about 83% observed a single time. Around 10% of the sample goes to the ten largest clones.

Here V drops 1 base and J drops 3 bases, and the junction holds 11 bases not matched to any gene. CDR1 and CDR2, looked up from the germline V gene, are MNHNS and SASEGT. The CDR3 numbers 17 residues from cysteine through phenylalanine. The read is trimmed to its CDR3 DNA, 51 bases read in frame from base 1. The meaning of the sample's time point label: baseline before first vaccination. Vaccinee samples were obtained from the UK trials COV001 and COV002, which included a single-blind randomized controlled phase 2/3 trial of AZD1222 (ChAdOx1 nCoV-19) in healthy adults. For TCRbeta chain sequencing, PBMC samples were collected from trial participants at day 0 and at day 28 after the second dose.

The TCR originated in an adult in good health. The V and J genes are TRBV6-1 and TRBJ1-1; 7 bases in the junction line up with TRBD1. This specimen was peripheral blood, taken on day 0 of AZD1222 vaccination. The CDR3 is CASSEGGPTGVDTEAFF. The DNA is as follows: TGTGCCAGCAGTGAAGGGGGCCCCACAGGGGTGGACACTGAAGCTTTCTTT.